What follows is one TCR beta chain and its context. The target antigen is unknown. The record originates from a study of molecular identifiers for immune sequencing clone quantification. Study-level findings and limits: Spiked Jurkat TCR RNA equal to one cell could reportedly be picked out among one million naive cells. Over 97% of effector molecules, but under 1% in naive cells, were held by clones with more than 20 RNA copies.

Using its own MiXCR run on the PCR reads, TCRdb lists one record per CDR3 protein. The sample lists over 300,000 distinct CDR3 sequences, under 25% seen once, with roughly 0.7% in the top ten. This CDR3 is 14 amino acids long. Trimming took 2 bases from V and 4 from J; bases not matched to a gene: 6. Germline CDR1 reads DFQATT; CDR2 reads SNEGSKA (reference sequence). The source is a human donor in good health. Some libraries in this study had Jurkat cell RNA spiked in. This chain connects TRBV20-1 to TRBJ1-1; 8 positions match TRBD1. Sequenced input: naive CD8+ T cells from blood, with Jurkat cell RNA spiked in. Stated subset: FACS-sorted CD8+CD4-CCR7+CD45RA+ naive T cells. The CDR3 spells CSARQGAGGTEAFF. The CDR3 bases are TGCAGTGCTAGACAGGGGGCAGGCGGCACTGAAGCTTTCTTT.